Many counts were recorded for the clone carrying this T cell receptor (beta chain). This sample is drawn from a study of prognosis after radiotherapy for stage I lung cancer. There are 13 residues in the CDR3. Germline V gene lookup returns CDR1 DFQATT and CDR2 SNEGSKA (reference sequence). Trimming at V came to 5 bases and at J to 3 bases, leaving 6 bases not matched to a gene. Every member of the patient group was node-negative on CT and PET/CT (none had prior chemotherapy, radiotherapy or other malignancies). Researchers used two-round multiplex PCR to amplify TCR beta CDR3 starting from genomic DNA. Initially, in first-round PCR, primers specific to each TRBV and TRBJ gene were used. TCRdb re-derived calls from the multiplex PCR reads in MiXCR, one entry per CDR3 protein. Seen here are about 26,000 distinct CDR3 sequences, 30% observed once, and the top ten hold around a third.

This clonotype was obtained from a donor over 45 with non-small cell lung cancer. This rearrangement joins TRBV20-1 to TRBJ1-1; 7 positions match TRBD1. The sample here was PBMCs, taken before or after stereotactic body radiation therapy (not recorded which). This CDR3 reads CSARRQGDTEAFF. CDR3 coding DNA: TGCAGTGCTCGCCGACAGGGAGACACTGAAGCTTTCTTT.